This T cell receptor beta chain comes out of a study of cytomegalovirus exposure and HLA in healthy donors (dated by TCRdb to 2016 to 2017). As for the study more broadly: An earlier analysis of under 600 of the donors reported about 290 Gb of sequence data and some 100 million unique TCR beta sequences from approximately 180 million T cells. An early release covering approximately 600 HLA-typed donors comprised about 320 gigabases of sequencing data and some 79 million unique TCR sequences. The genetic ancestry cluster associated with self-reported Caucasian donors included over 80% of the roughly 400 genotyped donors. The aim of the study was to test whether cataloging public T cell receptors could identify signatures of past pathogen exposure. Using immunosequencing, the study profiled T cell repertoires from fewer than 850 subjects and related those repertoires to cytomegalovirus serostatus. A separate validation cohort of 100 to 150 different subjects was used in addition to the approximately 640-subject first cohort. The study combined high-throughput TCR immunosequencing, statistical association of individual TCRs with disease status, and machine learning to predict cytomegalovirus infection status. A later analysis re-analyzed previously published TCR beta repertoires from 666 donors and added high-resolution HLA genotyping to study TCR occurrence patterns. Rather than drawing on any new phenotypic data, the later analysis identified candidate immune exposures from TCR beta sequences and the way those sequences occurred across donors. An earlier analysis of fewer than 700 of the donors applied high-throughput TCR beta sequencing to assess whether each TCR beta V gene segment acted as functional or pseudogenic. Alongside the repertoire data, information on donor age, sex, ethnicity and CMV serostatus was compiled. A later genetic analysis used genome-wide SNP genotypes for about 65% of the 666 donors, treating that subset as a discovery cohort. All discovery cohort repertoires had been generated on a single sequencing platform. HLA typing included class I and class II loci at four-digit resolution. The number of typed donors differed by locus: about 620-630 for A, B, C, DRB1 and DQB1; 522 for DQA1; over 600 for DPA1; and around 490 for DPB1. Four or five DR-DQ haplotypes were handled as single units for association and clustering because linkage in the cohort was strong. On average, 235,054 unique TCR beta nucleotide sequences were sequenced per donor among a few hundred genotyped donors of the cohort, with roughly 19% of those sequences being non-productive. Paper-wide results and their limitations: The classifier was reported to diagnose cytomegalovirus status with high specificity and sensitivity in both the original and validation cohorts. An association between a missense DCLRE1C variant and V-gene and J-gene trimming of TCR beta chains was found in a later genetic analysis and replicated in an independent cohort. The study gave a list of 150 to 200 TCR beta chains associated with cytomegalovirus. Most TCR sequences were seen in very few donors, while some public TCRs were found in many individuals. The authors suggested that the approach could potentially be generalized to other disease states and immunological phenotypes. A further reported finding was that TCR beta sequences accurately predicted the HLA-A and HLA-B alleles for most subjects in the first cohort. When HLA alleles, especially DR and DQ, strongly co-occurred, TCR associations were difficult to assign to individual alleles. Because counts were too low, some 17 rarely observed V segments, including chromosome 9 orphons, were excluded from the earlier analysis of some 590 of the donors. Specific HLA alleles were associated with more than 15,000 TCR beta sequences at a false discovery rate of 0.05 in a later analysis. Three of the identified cytomegalovirus-associated TCR beta chains were confirmed in vitro to be specific for cytomegalovirus antigens. An earlier analysis of approximately 540 of the donors showed that most TCR beta V segments appeared in productive rearrangements either about 90% or about 30% of the time, which broadly matched IMGT annotations. In a later analysis, the rate of TCR association differed among HLA loci, with DRB1 alleles having the most associated TCRs and HLA-C alleles having the fewest. Correlated functional status among segregating V segments might reflect linkage disequilibrium, but an unknown experimental factor could not be ruled out. Roughly uniform sequencing depth across donors was assumed in presence/absence analyses, although this assumption may not hold. Because HLA typing was missing for some donors at each locus, association tests included only the typed subset. According to a later genetic analysis, donors in an Asian-associated ancestry cluster had fewer N-insertions in productive TCRs than the approximately 690-donor mean. A later analysis found that HLA-associated TCR beta chains were more clonally expanded and had lower generation probabilities than equally common non-associated chains. For the cohort, immune exposure information was limited to CMV serostatus. A cluster of highly shared sequence variants was judged likely to represent a technical artifact of the sequencing pipeline. A later analysis reported that several top co-occurrence clusters appeared linked to parvovirus B19, influenza, CMV and Epstein-Barr virus. According to a later analysis, most CMV-associated TCR beta chains appeared to be HLA-restricted, and the HLA associations seemed to be driven largely by CMV exposure. Only TCR beta chains were sequenced in this cohort, and the absence of alpha or paired-chain data limited detectable features. Because the 87-base-pair reads could not distinguish some IMGT-functional V segments, including TRBV6-2 and TRBV6-3, those segments were excluded.

The cohort comprised 550 to 700 healthy bone marrow donors. At the time of sampling, all cohort members were nominally healthy, though unrecorded immune exposures were likely present. The donor was CMV seronegative and was included in the group of a few hundred seronegative cohort members. A peripheral blood sample was provided by each donor, and peripheral blood mononuclear cells were used for TCR beta sequencing. Genomic DNA was extracted from the blood cell samples with the Qiagen DNeasy Blood Extraction Kit. From cysteine to phenylalanine, the CDR3 is 16 amino acids long. Of the read, only the CDR3 DNA is kept; its 48 bases are in frame from base 1. CDR1 and CDR2, looked up from the germline V gene, are SGHTA and FQGNSA. Trimming costs V 1 base and J 5 bases, and their ends lie 17 bases apart. The library came from the immunoSEQ multiplex PCR assay. A mixture of 60 forward primers for TCR Vbeta segments and 13 reverse primers for TCR Jbeta segments was used in the multiplex PCR. The CDR3 region of rearranged TCR beta genes was amplified from genomic DNA by a multiplex PCR assay. Amplified TCR beta libraries were sequenced as 87-base-pair reads on the Illumina HiSeq System. Processing in the source paper ran as follows. Across the 640 or so repertoires, a later analysis counted some 80 million unique TCR beta chains, 9.5 million to 13 million of which were shared by at least two donors. Raw reads were error-corrected and collapsed into unique sequences with a nearest-neighbor algorithm that merged closely related sequences to remove PCR and sequencing errors. V, D and J gene segments were assigned by aligning CDR3 sequences to IMGT reference sequences. Each retained sequence needed at least a six-nucleotide match to both a V gene segment and a J gene segment. Rearrangements were classified as productive when the CDR3 lacked stop codons and remained in frame with V and J, and all other rearrangements were classified as non-productive. CDR3 was defined according to IMGT convention as the region running from the second conserved V-encoded cysteine to the conserved J-encoded phenylalanine. In an earlier analysis of roughly 610 of the donors, sequences lacking an unambiguous match to a single V gene segment were excluded. An earlier analysis of 500 to 700 of the donors classified V segments as functional when productive rearrangements were above 56.7% and as segregating when the standard deviation between donors was above 5%. A statistical classification framework was developed to diagnose cytomegalovirus status using the catalog of TCR beta chain sequences. In a later analysis, V and J genes were assigned by comparing TCR nucleotide sequences against IMGT/GENE-DB human TR gene sequences. A later analysis assigned CDR3 sequences and most-parsimonious VDJ recombination scenarios with the TCRdist pipeline. A later analysis defined each TCR beta chain by its CDR3 amino acid sequence plus V-gene family, and excluded reads lacking a unique V-gene family. A later analysis removed 600 or so highly shared, low-generation-probability nucleotide sequences to deal with suspected cross-contamination and a sequencing artifact. A later analysis calculated a clonal expansion index for each public chain from normalized within-repertoire ranks of inferred template counts. In a later analysis, generation probabilities were computed using a VDJ recombination model fitted to out-of-frame rearrangements, and the results were checked against IGoR. A later analysis scored TCR-TCR, TCR-HLA and TCR-CMV co-occurrence with hypergeometric tests, applying a repertoire-size bias correction to TCR pairs. In a later analysis, false discovery rates were estimated by permuting HLA or CMV assignments 20 times. A later analysis grouped co-occurring TCRs with DBSCAN, adding TCRdist sequence similarity when clustering within HLA-allele-positive subsets. Repertoires with fewer than 30,000 or more than 120,000 public chains, plus five repertoires with anomalous nucleotide sharing, were excluded from co-occurrence clustering. TCRdb limited this immuneACCESS table to in-frame rearrangements with V and J called. A share of clones is missing; checked studies link under half to unresolved V genes, and the rest is unexplained. V and J calls and clone size are copied from that table; D and trimming were computed from the DNA. This sample comprises tens of thousands of clones, around 70% of them detected only once. Of the sample, 2.5% to 3% is held by the ten largest clones.

Details on this clone: Its antigen is not yet known. No much larger clonotype is one base removed from it; base qualities were not supplied.

This receptor was taken from a man between 18 and 35 years old in good health and CMV-seronegative. The rearranged chain carries TRBV7-2 and TRBJ2-5; the D gene cannot be named for sure. Source material: PBMCs. The nucleotide sequence is TGTGCCAGCAGCTTAGTTAGTATTCCCCGATTGGAGACCCAGTACTTC. The translation is CASSLVSIPRLETQYF.